The clone carrying this TCR beta chain was counted at least ten times. This entry belongs to a study of metastatic and nonmetastatic thyroid tumors. The authors' processing: A distant-metastasis classifier for papillary thyroid cancer was built using CDR3 differences across clinicopathological groups. TCRdb re-called clones via MiXCR from the PCR reads. TCRdb's processing, not the authors' own work, is the source of the V and J calls. This sample has tens of thousands of clones; under 25% occur once, and the top ten carry about 22%. Patients were all untreated before their thyroid surgery. Germline CDR1 and CDR2: SEHNR and FQNEAQ (reference sequence). V lost 5 bases and J 0 bases, leaving 10 bases between the germline ends. The CDR3 contains 14 residues.

Input material: blood. The receptor was derived from a female donor with papillary thyroid cancer or a benign thyroid nodule (not recorded which). Some clones in this sample may be carry-over from other donors' samples. V gene TRBV7-9 combines with J gene TRBJ1-1; D remains ambiguous. The CDR3 nucleotides read TGTGCCAGCAGCCCTCAGGCCGTGAACACTGAAGCTTTCTTT. It specifies CASSPQAVNTEAFF. The complete variable domain, with remaining parts taken from reference TRBV7-9 and TRBJ1-1, reads DTGVSQNPRHKITKRGQNVTFRCDPISEHNRLYWYRQTLGQGPEFLTYFQNEAQLEKSRLLSDRFSAERPKGSFSTLEIQRTEQGDSAMYLCASSPQAVNTEAFFGQGTRLTVV.